These 3 T cell receptor beta chains were sequenced from one sample in a study of cytomegalovirus exposure and HLA in healthy donors. Both 60 Vbeta primers and 13 Jbeta primers went into the PCR. Method: immunoSEQ multiplex PCR; TCRdb's copy keeps in-frame clones and lacks some. Of more than 95,000 clones listed, 64% are singletons. Sequencing used PBMCs. The receptors originated from a man in his fifties or sixties in good health and CMV-seronegative.

The chain employs TRBV28 and TRBJ2-7, with 7 bases fitting TRBD2. The CDR3 is 14 residues long. Trimming took 8 bases from V and 7 from J; bases not matched to a gene: 14. Germline V gives CDR1 MDHEN, CDR2 SYDVKM. The CDR3 spells CASGKRGLPKEQYF. The CDR3 DNA sequence: TGTGCCAGCGGTAAGCGGGGCCTCCCTAAAGAGCAGTACTTC.

In its sample, this clone was seen once. This chain uses TRBV7-6 with TRBJ1-1; D call uncertain. V was trimmed by 1 base and J by 4 bases, leaving 7 bases between them. The CDR3 covers 13 residues. From germline, CDR1 is SGHVS and CDR2 FNYEAQ. CDR3 loop: CASSLGPSTEAFF. The CDR3, as DNA: TGTGCCAGCAGCTTAGGTCCGTCCACTGAAGCTTTCTTT. Drawing the rest from reference TRBV7-6 and TRBJ1-1, the complete variable domain is GAGVSQSPRYKVTKRGQDVALRCDPISGHVSLYWYRQALGQGPEFLTYFNYEAQQDKSGLPNDRFSAERPEGSISTLTIQRTEQRDSAMYRCASSLGPSTEAFFGQGTRLTVV.

This clone was counted between two and nine times. CDR3 in DNA: TGTGCCACCAGCAGCGGGGGGTCCCAAGAGACCCAGTACTTC. It codes for CATSSGGSQETQYF. The V and J genes are TRBV15 and TRBJ2-5; 7 bases align to TRBD2. CDR3 size: 14 residues. CDR1 LNHNV and CDR2 YYDKDF come from the germline V gene (reference sequence). Trimming took 3 bases from V and 1 from J; bases not matched to a gene: 2.